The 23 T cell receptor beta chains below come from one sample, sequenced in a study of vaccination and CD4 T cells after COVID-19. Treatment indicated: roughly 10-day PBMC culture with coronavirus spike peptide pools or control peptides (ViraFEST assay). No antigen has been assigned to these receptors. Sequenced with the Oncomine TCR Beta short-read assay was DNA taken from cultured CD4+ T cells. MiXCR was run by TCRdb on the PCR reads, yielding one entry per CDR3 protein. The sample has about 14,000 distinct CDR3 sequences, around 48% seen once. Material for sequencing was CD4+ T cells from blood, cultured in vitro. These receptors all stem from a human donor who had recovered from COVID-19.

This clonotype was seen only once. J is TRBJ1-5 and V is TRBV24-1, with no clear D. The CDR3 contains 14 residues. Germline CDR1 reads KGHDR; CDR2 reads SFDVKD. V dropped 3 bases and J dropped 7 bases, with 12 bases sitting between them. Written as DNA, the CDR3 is TGTGCCACCAGTGATCCTCTCGAAGGACAGCCCCAGCATTTT. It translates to CATSDPLEGQPQHF.

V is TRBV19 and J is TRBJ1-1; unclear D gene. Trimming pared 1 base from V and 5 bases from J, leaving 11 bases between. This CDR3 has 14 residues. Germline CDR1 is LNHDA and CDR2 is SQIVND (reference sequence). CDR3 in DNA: TGTGCCAGTAGTATAGGGTCAGGAGGGACTGAAGCTTTCTTT. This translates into CASSIGSGGTEAFF.

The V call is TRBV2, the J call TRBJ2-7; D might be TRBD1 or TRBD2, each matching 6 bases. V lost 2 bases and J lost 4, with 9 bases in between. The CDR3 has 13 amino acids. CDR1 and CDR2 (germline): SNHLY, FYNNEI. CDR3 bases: TGTGCCAGCAGTGAAAGGAGGGGGTACGAGCAGTACTTC. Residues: CASSERRGYEQYF.

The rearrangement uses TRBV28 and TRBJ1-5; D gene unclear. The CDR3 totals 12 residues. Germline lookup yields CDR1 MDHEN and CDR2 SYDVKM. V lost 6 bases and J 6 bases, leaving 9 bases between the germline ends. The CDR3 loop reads CASRQEGQPQHF. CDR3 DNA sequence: TGTGCCAGCAGGCAGGAGGGTCAGCCCCAGCATTTT.

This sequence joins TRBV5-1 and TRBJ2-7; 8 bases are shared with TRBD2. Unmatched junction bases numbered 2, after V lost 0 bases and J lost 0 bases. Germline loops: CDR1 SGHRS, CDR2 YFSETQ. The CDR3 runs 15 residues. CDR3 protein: CASSLVAGSSYEQYF. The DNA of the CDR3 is TGCGCCAGCAGCTTGGTAGCGGGGAGCTCCTACGAGCAGTACTTC.

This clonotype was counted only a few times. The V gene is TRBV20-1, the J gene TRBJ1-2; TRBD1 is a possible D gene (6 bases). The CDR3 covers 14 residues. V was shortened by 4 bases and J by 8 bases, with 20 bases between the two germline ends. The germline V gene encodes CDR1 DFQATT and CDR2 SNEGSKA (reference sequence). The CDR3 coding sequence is TGCAGTGCTATACGGGACATTCGTGAGGGAGGCTACACCTTC. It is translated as CSAIRDIREGGYTF.

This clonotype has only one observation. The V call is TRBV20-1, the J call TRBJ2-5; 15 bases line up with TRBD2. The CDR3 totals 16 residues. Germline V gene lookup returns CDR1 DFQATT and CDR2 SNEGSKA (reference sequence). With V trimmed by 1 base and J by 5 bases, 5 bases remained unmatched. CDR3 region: CSARGTSGRAEETQYF. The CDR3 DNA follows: TGCAGTGCTAGAGGGACTAGCGGGAGGGCCGAGGAGACCCAGTACTTC.

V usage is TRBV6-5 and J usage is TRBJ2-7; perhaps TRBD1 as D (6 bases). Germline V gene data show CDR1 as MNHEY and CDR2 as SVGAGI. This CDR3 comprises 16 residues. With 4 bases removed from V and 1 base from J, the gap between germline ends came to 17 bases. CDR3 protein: CASSSRGSETSYEQYF. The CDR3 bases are TGTGCCAGCAGTTCCAGGGGTTCAGAGACTTCCTACGAGCAGTACTTC.

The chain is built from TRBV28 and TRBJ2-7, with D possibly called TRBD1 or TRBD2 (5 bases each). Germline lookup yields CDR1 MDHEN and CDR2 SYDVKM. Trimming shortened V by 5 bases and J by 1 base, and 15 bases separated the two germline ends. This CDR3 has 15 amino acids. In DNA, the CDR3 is TGTGCCAGCAGTGGCTGGGACGGTAAATCCTACGAGCAGTACTTC. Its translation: CASSGWDGKSYEQYF.

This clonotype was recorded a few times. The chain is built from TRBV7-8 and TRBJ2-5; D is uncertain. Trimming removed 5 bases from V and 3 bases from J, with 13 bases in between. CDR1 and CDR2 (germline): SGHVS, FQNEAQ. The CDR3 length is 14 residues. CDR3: CASSLQNREETQYF. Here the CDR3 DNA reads TGTGCCAGCAGCCTACAGAACAGAGAAGAGACCCAGTACTTC.

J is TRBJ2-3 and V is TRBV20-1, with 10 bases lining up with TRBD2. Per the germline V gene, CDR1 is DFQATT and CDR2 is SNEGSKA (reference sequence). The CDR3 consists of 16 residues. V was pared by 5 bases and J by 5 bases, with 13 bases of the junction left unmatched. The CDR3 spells CSAPLVAGGRGDTQYF. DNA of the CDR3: TGCAGTGCTCCCTTAGTAGCGGGGGGCCGGGGAGATACGCAGTATTTT.

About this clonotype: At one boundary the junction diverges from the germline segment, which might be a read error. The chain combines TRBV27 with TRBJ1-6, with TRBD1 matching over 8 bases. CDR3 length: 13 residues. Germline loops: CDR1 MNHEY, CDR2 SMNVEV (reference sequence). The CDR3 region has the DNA TGTACCAGCAGGGGGACAGGCAATTCACCCCTCCACTTT. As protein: CTSRGTGNSPLHF.

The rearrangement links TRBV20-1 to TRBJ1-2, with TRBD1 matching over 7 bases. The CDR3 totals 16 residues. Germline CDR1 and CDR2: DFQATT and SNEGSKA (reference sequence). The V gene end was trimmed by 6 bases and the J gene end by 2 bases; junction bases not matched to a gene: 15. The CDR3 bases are TGCAGTGCCCCACCCCCGGCCAGGGGGGCGAACTATGGCTACACCTTC. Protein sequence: CSAPPPARGANYGYTF.

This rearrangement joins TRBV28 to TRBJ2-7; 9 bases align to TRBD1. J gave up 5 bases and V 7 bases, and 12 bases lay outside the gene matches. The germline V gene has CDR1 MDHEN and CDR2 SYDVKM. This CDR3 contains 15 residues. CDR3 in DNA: TGTGCCAGCACTAGATCGGGGACAGGGTCTGACGAGCAGTACTTC. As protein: CASTRSGTGSDEQYF.

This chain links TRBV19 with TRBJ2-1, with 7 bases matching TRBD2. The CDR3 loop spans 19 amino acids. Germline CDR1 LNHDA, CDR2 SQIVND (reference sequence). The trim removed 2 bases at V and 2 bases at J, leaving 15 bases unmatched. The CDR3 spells CASSIPASGNRVPYNEQFF. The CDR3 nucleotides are TGTGCCAGTAGTATACCTGCTAGCGGCAACCGGGTACCCTACAATGAGCAGTTCTTC.

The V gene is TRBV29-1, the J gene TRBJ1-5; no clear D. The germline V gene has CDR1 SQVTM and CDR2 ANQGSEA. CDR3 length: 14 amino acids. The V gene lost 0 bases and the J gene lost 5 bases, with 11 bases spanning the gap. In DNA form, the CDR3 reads TGCAGCGTTGAAGAGGGAGGCATAGATCAGCCCCAGCATTTT. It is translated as CSVEEGGIDQPQHF.

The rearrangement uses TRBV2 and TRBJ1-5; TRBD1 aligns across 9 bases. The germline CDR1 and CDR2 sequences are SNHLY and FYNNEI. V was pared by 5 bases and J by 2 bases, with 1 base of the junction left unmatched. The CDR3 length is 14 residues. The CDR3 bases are TGTGCCAGCAGTCGGACAGGGGGCAATCAGCCCCAGCATTTT. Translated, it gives CASSRTGGNQPQHF.

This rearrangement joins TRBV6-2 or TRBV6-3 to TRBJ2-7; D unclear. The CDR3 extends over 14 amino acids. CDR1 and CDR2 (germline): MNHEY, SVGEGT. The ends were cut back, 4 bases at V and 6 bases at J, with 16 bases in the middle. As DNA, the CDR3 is TGTGCCAGCAGTTTAAGCATGATTTTAGGCGAGCAGTACTTC. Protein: CASSLSMILGEQYF.

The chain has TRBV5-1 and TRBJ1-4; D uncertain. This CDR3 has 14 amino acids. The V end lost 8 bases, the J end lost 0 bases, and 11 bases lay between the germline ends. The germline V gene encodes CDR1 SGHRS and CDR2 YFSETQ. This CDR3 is CASKERATNEKLFF. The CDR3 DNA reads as TGCGCCAGTAAGGAGAGGGCAACTAATGAAAAACTGTTTTTT.

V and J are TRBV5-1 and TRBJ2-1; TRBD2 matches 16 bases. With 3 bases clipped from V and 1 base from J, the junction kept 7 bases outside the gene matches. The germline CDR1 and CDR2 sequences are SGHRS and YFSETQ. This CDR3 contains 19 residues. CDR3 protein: CASSSPGLAGGQSYNEQFF. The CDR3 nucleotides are TGCGCCAGCAGCTCACCGGGACTAGCGGGAGGGCAATCCTACAATGAGCAGTTCTTC.

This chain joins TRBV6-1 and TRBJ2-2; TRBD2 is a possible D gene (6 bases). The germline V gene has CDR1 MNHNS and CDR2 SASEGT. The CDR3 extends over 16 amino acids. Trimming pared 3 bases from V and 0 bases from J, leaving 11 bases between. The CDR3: CASSEPGVANTGELFF. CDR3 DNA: TGTGCCAGCAGTGAGCCGGGAGTCGCGAACACCGGGGAGCTGTTTTTT.

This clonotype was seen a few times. CDR3: CSAPGAGANEKLFF. Written as DNA, the CDR3 is TGCAGTGCCCCAGGGGCAGGGGCTAATGAAAAACTGTTTTTT. This chain uses TRBV20-1 with TRBJ1-4; D might be TRBD1 (6 bases). Germline V lookup: CDR1 DFQATT, CDR2 SNEGSKA (reference sequence). The CDR3 extends over 14 amino acids. The germline V and J ends were trimmed by 6 bases and 3 bases, with 14 bases remaining between them.

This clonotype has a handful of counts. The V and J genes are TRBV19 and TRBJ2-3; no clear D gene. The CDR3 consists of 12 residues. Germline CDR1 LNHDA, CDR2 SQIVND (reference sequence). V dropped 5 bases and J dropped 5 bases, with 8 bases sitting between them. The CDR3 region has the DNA TGTGCCAGTAGTCACCTCGGAGATACGCAGTATTTT. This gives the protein CASSHLGDTQYF.